Each of the 23 T cell receptor beta chains below was sequenced from the same sample in a study of blood T cell repertoires in COVID-19. Produced via immunoSEQ multiplex PCR; TCRdb's table is partial and in-frame only. The sample holds a few hundred thousand clones; approximately 83% are singletons and the top ten take 2.2%. Sequencing input: PBMCs or T cells enriched from blood (not recorded which). These receptors were obtained from a man aged 30 to 39 who had recovered from COVID-19.

This clone showed up just a few times. The chain combines TRBV30 with TRBJ1-2, with unresolved D. This CDR3 has 11 residues. Germline V lookup: CDR1 GTSNPN, CDR2 SVGIG (reference sequence). Trimming removed 0 bases at V and 8 bases at J, with 7 bases between. The CDR3 DNA follows: TGTGCCTGGAGTGTATCGAGGGGCTACACCTTC. The encoded protein is CAWSVSRGYTF.

The count of this clone is one. The V and J genes are TRBV18 and TRBJ1-2, with 7 bases fitting TRBD1. V was clipped by 1 base and J by 2 bases; unmatched bases: 10. Germline V gene data show CDR1 as KGHSH and CDR2 as LQKENI. This CDR3 is built from 17 residues. CDR3 region: CASSPLLPDRKNYGYTF. DNA for the CDR3: TGTGCCAGCTCACCACTGTTGCCGGACAGGAAAAACTATGGCTACACCTTC. Using reference TRBV18 and TRBJ1-2 for the parts outside the CDR3, the full variable domain is NAGVMQNPRHLVRRRGQEARLRCSPMKGHSHVYWYRQLPEEGLKFMVYLQKENIIDESGMPKERFSAEFPKEGPSILRIQQVVRGDSAAYFCASSPLLPDRKNYGYTFGSGTRLTVV.

V is TRBV27 and J is TRBJ1-1; D is undetermined. Trimming pared 1 base from V and 4 bases from J, leaving 7 bases between. Germline V CDR1 and CDR2: MNHEY, SMNVEV (reference sequence). This CDR3 has 13 amino acids. The CDR3, as DNA: TGTGCCAGCAGTTTATATCGGGGCACTGAAGCTTTCTTT. Its protein product is CASSLYRGTEAFF.

In its sample, this clone was seen a few times. The genes are TRBV7-4 and TRBJ1-3; D gene uncertain. The CDR3 sequence is 16 residues long. The germline V gene encodes CDR1 SGHVT and CDR2 SQSDAQ. V gave up 3 bases and J gave up 2 bases, with 14 bases separating them. CDR3 DNA sequence: TGTGCCAGCAGCTTTCCCTACAGCCATCCTGGAAACACCATATATTTT. Protein sequence: CASSFPYSHPGNTIYF. The full variable domain, its missing parts supplied by reference TRBV7-4 and TRBJ1-3, is GAGVSQSPRYKVAKRGRDVALRCDSISGHVTLYWYRQTLGQGSEVLTYSQSDAQRDKSGRPSGRFSAERPERSVSTLKIQRTEQGDSAVYLCASSFPYSHPGNTIYFGEGSWLTVV.

This sequence joins TRBV9 and TRBJ1-5; unclear D gene. The CDR3 spans 15 residues. The V end was cut by 1 base, the J end by 3 bases, with 11 bases between. CDR1 is SGDLS, CDR2 YYNGEE, per germline. This chain's CDR3 is CASSVTGSNNQPQHF. The DNA of the CDR3 is TGTGCCAGCAGCGTAACCGGGTCTAACAATCAGCCCCAGCATTTT.

V gene TRBV12-3 or TRBV12-4 combines with J gene TRBJ2-1; no firm D call. The germline V and J ends were trimmed by 8 bases and 4 bases, with 9 bases remaining between them. CDR3 length: 12 amino acids. CDR3 region: CASSTAYNEQFF. Written as DNA, the CDR3 is TGTGCCAGCTCTACCGCTTACAATGAGCAGTTCTTC.

The chain uses TRBV20-1 and TRBJ1-1, with 8 positions matching TRBD1. Unmatched junction bases numbered 6, after V lost 4 bases and J lost 11 bases. This CDR3 spans 11 amino acids. Looked up from germline, CDR1 is DFQATT and CDR2 is SNEGSKA (reference sequence). The CDR3 region is CSAKGTGEAFF. The CDR3 bases are TGCAGTGCTAAAGGGACAGGCGAGGCTTTCTTT.

V and J are TRBV6-5 and TRBJ2-2; D is unclear. Trimming stripped 6 bases from V and 5 bases from J, with 10 bases between. CDR3 length: 13 amino acids. From germline, CDR1 is MNHEY and CDR2 SVGAGI. The CDR3 is CASSQRRTGELFF. CDR3 sequence (DNA): TGTGCCAGCAGCCAGAGGCGGACCGGGGAGCTGTTTTTT.

The chain joins TRBV29-1 to TRBJ1-2; possible D gene TRBD1, 6 bases. CDR3 size: 15 residues. Germline CDR1 and CDR2: SQVTM and ANQGSEA. V was pared by 4 bases and J by 3 bases, with 18 bases between. The CDR3 here is CSVAPPGVEDYGYTF. The CDR3 coding sequence is TGCAGCGTTGCCCCCCCAGGGGTAGAAGACTATGGCTACACCTTC.

The chain combines TRBV5-4 with TRBJ2-2, with 7 bases fitting TRBD1. Germline CDR1 SGHNT, CDR2 YYREEE (reference sequence). Trimming cost V 2 bases and J 4 bases; bases outside gene matches: 11. The CDR3 is made up of 17 amino acids. The DNA for the CDR3 is TGTGCCAGCAGCTTAGGGAAGAGGGGGCGCATCACCGGGGAGCTGTTTTTT. Translated, it gives CASSLGKRGRITGELFF.

Comments on this clone: One end of the junction does not line up with germline, which may come from a read error. The rearrangement links TRBV3-1 (or the pseudogene TRBV3-2) to TRBJ2-2, with D perhaps matching TRBD2 (6 bases). The length of the CDR3 is 11 residues. CDR1 is LGHDT and CDR2 is YNNKEL in the germline V gene (reference sequence). The CDR3 loop is CASSPGGALFF. DNA of the CDR3: TGTGCCAGCAGCCCTGGAGGGGCGCTGTTTTTT.

This clone has only one observation. This rearrangement joins TRBV10-3 to TRBJ2-7; D might be TRBD2 (7 bases). The CDR3 sequence is 15 residues long. Germline V gives CDR1 ENHRY, CDR2 SYGVKD. V was cut by 4 bases and J by 4 bases, with 17 bases left in between. The CDR3 nucleotides read TGTGCCATCAGTGCCCCTACGGGGGGCAGGTACGAGCAGTACTTC. Translating gives CAISAPTGGRYEQYF.

This clone was counted only a few times. This rearrangement joins TRBV5-6 to TRBJ1-2, with D tentatively TRBD1 (5 bases). The CDR3 loop spans 13 amino acids. Germline assignment: CDR1 SGHDT and CDR2 YYEEEE. Trimming pared 5 bases from V and 7 bases from J, leaving 15 bases between. The CDR3 DNA follows: TGTGCCAGCAGTCGACGGGGGATGGGTGGCTACACCTTC. Protein sequence: CASSRRGMGGYTF.

The genes are TRBV5-1 and TRBJ2-7, with 8 bases fitting TRBD1. This CDR3 has 15 residues. Trimming took 5 bases from V and 1 from J; bases not matched to a gene: 8. The germline V gene has CDR1 SGHRS and CDR2 YFSETQ. CDR3 DNA: TGCGCCAGCAGTTACGACAGGGGTTCGTCCTACGAGCAGTACTTC. It specifies CASSYDRGSSYEQYF. The whole variable domain, remainder taken from reference TRBV5-1 and TRBJ2-7, is KAGVTQTPRYLIKTRGQQVTLSCSPISGHRSVSWYQQTPGQGLQFLFEYFSETQRNKGNFPGRFSGRQFSNSRSEMNVSTLELGDSALYLCASSYDRGSSYEQYFGPGTRLTVT.

In this sample, this clone turned up once. V and J are TRBV5-1 and TRBJ2-1, with D possibly being TRBD1 (6 bases). Between the trimmed V and J ends, which lost 2 bases and 7 bases, there was a span of 19 bases. Germline V gene data show CDR1 as SGHRS and CDR2 as YFSETQ. The CDR3 runs to 16 residues. The DNA of the CDR3 is TGCGCCAGCAGCTTAACCGGGACGGAGAGGGGGAATGAGCAGTTCTTC. Amino acid sequence: CASSLTGTERGNEQFF.

The CDR3 spells CASRGVRQGTDEQYF. CDR3 DNA sequence: TGCGCCAGCAGGGGGGTTCGACAGGGGACCGACGAGCAGTACTTC. V and J are TRBV5-1 and TRBJ2-7; 8 nucleotides line up with TRBD1. With 5 bases clipped from V and 5 bases from J, the junction kept 12 bases outside the gene matches. Germline loops: CDR1 SGHRS, CDR2 YFSETQ. This CDR3 is built from 15 residues.

The chain joins TRBV5-1 to TRBJ2-3; TRBD2 aligns across 16 bases. CDR1 and CDR2 (germline): SGHRS, YFSETQ. The CDR3 covers 19 residues. Germline trimming cut 0 bases from V and 2 bases from J; bases unmatched to any gene: 6. The CDR3 bases are TGCGCCAGCAGCTTGGAGGGACTAGCGGGGGGGCCGGACACAGATACGCAGTATTTT. Amino acid sequence: CASSLEGLAGGPDTDTQYF.

The chain combines TRBV7-8 with TRBJ1-4; 10 positions agree with TRBD1. V dropped 1 base and J dropped 8; count of bases not matched to a gene: 1. The CDR3 length is 14 residues. Germline values: CDR1 SGHVS, CDR2 FQNEAQ. The CDR3 region has the DNA TGTGCCAGCAGCTTAGGGGACAGGGGCGAAAAACTGTTTTTT. This encodes CASSLGDRGEKLFF.

The chain has TRBV24-1 and TRBJ2-5; D may be TRBD2 (5 bases). Germline CDR1 is KGHDR and CDR2 is SFDVKD. V was cut by 6 bases and J by 5 bases, with 12 bases left in between. CDR3 length: 13 amino acids. This chain's CDR3 is CATSLGGEETQYF. Written as DNA, the CDR3 is TGTGCCACCAGTTTGGGTGGGGAGGAGACCCAGTACTTC.

The chain carries TRBV5-6 and TRBJ2-7; 7 bases fit TRBD2. CDR3 size: 16 residues. With V trimmed by 0 bases and J by 3 bases, 9 bases remained unmatched. CDR1 and CDR2 (germline): SGHDT, YYEEEE. This chain's CDR3 is CASSLDGRVDLYEQYF. In DNA, the CDR3 is TGTGCCAGCAGCTTGGATGGGAGGGTTGATCTCTACGAGCAGTACTTC.

CDR3 loop: CASSFFLAGITDTQYF. The CDR3 region has the DNA TGTGCCAGCAGCTTTTTCCTAGCGGGGATCACAGATACGCAGTATTTT. This rearrangement joins TRBV5-4 to TRBJ2-3; 9 positions match TRBD2. CDR1 and CDR2 (germline): SGHNT, YYREEE (reference sequence). The J segment lost 2 bases and the V segment lost 2 bases, leaving 6 bases of the junction unmatched. This CDR3 is built from 16 residues.

On this clone: Other DNA sequences in the same sample also yield this CDR3. The chain employs TRBV19 and TRBJ2-3, with TRBD1 identical over 9 bases. The CDR3 has 15 amino acids. J lost 3 bases, V lost 4 bases, and 5 bases had no gene match. Germline V gives CDR1 LNHDA, CDR2 SQIVND (reference sequence). The DNA for the CDR3 is TGTGCCAGTAGTACCCGACAGGGGGGGACAGATACGCAGTATTTT. Translating it yields CASSTRQGGTDTQYF.

The chain employs TRBV5-4 and TRBJ1-3, with D hard to call. There are 14 residues in the CDR3. CDR1 and CDR2 (germline): SGHNT, YYREEE (reference sequence). Trimming cost V 5 bases and J 0 bases, with 9 bases left between them. The CDR3 DNA is TGTGCCAGCAGACAAGGGAGCTCTGGAAACACCATATATTTT. Translation gives CASRQGSSGNTIYF. Using reference TRBV5-4 and TRBJ1-3 for the parts outside the CDR3, the full variable domain is ETGVTQSPTHLIKTRGQQVTLRCSSQSGHNTVSWYQQALGQGPQFIFQYYREEENGRGNFPPRFSGLQFPNYSSELNVNALELDDSALYLCASRQGSSGNTIYFGEGSWLTVV.